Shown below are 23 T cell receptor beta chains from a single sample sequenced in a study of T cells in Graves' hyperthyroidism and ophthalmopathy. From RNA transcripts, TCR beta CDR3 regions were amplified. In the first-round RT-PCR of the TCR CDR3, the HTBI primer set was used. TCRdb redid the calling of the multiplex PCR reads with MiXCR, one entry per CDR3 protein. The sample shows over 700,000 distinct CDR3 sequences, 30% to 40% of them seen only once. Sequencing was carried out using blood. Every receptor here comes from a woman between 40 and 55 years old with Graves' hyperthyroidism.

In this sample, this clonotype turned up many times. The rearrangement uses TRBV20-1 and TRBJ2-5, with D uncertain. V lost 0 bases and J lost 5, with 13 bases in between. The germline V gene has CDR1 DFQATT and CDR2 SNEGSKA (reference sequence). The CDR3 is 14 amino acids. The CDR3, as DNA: TGCAGTGCTAGAGATATCGGGCTGGCCGAGACCCAGTACTTC. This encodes CSARDIGLAETQYF.

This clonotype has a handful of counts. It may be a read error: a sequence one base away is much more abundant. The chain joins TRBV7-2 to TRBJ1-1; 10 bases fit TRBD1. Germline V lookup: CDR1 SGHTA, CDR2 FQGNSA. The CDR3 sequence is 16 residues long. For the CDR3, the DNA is TGTGCCAGCAGCCCACGGACAGGGGGGATGAACACTGAATCTTTCTTT. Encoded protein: CASSPRTGGMNTESFF.

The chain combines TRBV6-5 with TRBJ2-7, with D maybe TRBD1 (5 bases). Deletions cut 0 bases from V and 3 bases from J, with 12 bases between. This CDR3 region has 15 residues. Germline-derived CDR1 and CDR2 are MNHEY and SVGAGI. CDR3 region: CASSYSGARDYEQYF. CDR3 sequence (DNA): TGTGCCAGCAGTTACTCAGGGGCCCGCGACTACGAGCAGTACTTC.

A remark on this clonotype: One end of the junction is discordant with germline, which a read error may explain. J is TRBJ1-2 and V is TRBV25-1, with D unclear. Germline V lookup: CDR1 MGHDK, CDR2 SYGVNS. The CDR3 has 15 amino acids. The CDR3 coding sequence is TGTGCAAGCAGTGACGACCGGGGAGCTAACTATGGCCACACCTTC. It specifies CASSDDRGANYGHTF.

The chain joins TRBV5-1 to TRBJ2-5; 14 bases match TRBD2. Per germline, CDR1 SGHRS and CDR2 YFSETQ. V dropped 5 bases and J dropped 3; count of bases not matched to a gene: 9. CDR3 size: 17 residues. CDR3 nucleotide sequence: TGCGCCAGCAGGCCCGGGACTAGCGGGGGTCTTGAAGAGACCCAGTACTTC. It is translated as CASRPGTSGGLEETQYF.

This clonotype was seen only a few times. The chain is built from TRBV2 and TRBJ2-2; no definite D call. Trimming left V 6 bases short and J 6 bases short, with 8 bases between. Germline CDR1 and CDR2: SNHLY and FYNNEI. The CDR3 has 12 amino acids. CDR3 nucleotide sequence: TGTGCCAGCAGGAGACGGTCCGGGGAGCTGTTTTTT. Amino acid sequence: CASRRRSGELFF.

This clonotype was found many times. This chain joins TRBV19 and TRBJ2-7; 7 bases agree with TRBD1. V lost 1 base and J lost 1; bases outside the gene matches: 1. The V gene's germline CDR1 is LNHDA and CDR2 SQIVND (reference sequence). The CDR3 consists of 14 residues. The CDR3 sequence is CASSIAGGSYEQYF. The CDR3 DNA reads TGTGCCAGTAGTATAGCAGGGGGATCCTACGAGCAGTACTTC.

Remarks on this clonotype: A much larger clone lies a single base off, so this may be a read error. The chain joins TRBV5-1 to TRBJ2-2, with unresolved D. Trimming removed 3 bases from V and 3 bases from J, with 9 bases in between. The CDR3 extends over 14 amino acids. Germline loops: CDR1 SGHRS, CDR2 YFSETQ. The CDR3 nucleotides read TGCGCCAGCAGCTGCCTAGTTGACACCGGGGAGCTGTTTTTT. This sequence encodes CASSCLVDTGELFF. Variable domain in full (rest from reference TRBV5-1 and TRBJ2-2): KAGVTQTPRYLIKTRGQQVTLSCSPISGHRSVSWYQQTPGQGLQFLFEYFSETQRNKGNFPGRFSGRQFSNSRSEMNVSTLELGDSALYLCASSCLVDTGELFFGEGSRLTVL.

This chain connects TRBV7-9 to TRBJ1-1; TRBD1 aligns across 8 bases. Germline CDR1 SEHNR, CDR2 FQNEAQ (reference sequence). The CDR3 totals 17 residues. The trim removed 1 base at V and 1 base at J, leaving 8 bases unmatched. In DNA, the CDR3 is TGTGCCAGCAGCTTAGAGGTGGGACAGGCCAAGAACACTGAAGCTTTCTTT. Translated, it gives CASSLEVGQAKNTEAFF.

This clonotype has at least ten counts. The CDR3 bases are TGTGCCATCAGTGAATCTCAGGGGGCGGGAGGCTACACCTTC. The encoded protein is CAISESQGAGGYTF. The chain recombines TRBV10-3 with TRBJ1-2; 8 bases fit TRBD1. The V and J ends lost 3 bases and 8 bases, in that order; junction bases with no gene match: 8. The CDR3 runs to 14 residues. The germline V gene has CDR1 ENHRY and CDR2 SYGVKD.

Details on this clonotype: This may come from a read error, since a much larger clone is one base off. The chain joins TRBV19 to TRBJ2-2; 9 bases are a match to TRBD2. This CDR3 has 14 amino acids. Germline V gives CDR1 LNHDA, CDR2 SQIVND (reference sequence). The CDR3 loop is CANSISASGVELFF. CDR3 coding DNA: TGTGCCAATAGTATTTCGGCTAGCGGGGTCGAGCTGTTTTTT.

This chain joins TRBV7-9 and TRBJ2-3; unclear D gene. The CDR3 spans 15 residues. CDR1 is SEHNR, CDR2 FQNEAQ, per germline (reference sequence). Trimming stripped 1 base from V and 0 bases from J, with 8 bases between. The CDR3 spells CASSLVPESTDTQYF. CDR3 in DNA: TGTGCCAGCAGCTTAGTTCCGGAAAGCACAGATACGCAGTATTTT.

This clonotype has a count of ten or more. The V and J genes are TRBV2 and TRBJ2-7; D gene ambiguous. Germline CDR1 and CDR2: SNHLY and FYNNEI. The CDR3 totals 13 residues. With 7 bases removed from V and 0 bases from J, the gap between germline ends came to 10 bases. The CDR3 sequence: CASTRPSSYEQYF. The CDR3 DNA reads TGTGCCAGCACTCGGCCCAGCTCCTACGAGCAGTACTTC. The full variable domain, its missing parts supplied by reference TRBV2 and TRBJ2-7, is EPEVTQTPSHQVTQMGQEVILRCVPISNHLYFYWYRQILGQKVEFLVSFYNNEISEKSEIFDDQFSVERPDGSNFTLKIRSTKLEDSAMYFCASTRPSSYEQYFGPGTRLTVT.

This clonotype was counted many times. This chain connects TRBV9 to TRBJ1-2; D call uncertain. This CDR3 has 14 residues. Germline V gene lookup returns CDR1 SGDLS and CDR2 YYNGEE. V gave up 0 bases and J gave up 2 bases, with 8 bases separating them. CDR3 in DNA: TGTGCCAGCAGCGTAGCAGCTGAAAACTATGGCTACACCTTC. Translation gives CASSVAAENYGYTF.

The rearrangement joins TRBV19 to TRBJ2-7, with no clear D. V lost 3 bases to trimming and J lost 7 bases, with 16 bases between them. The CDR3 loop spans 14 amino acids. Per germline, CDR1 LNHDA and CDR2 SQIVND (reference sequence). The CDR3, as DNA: TGTGCCAGTAGTATTGAAGGGCCCTACAATGAGCAGTACTTC. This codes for CASSIEGPYNEQYF. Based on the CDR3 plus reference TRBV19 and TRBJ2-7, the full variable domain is DGGITQSPKYLFRKEGQNVTLSCEQNLNHDAMYWYRQDPGQGLRLIYYSQIVNDFQKGDIAEGYSVSREKKESFPLTVTSAQKNPTAFYLCASSIEGPYNEQYFGPGTRLTVT.

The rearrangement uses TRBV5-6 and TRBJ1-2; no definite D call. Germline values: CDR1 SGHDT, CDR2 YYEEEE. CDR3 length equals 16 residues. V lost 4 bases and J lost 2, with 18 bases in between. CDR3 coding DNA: TGTGCCAGCAGCCGATTTGGCTTTTCGGAAAACTATGGCTACACCTTC. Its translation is CASSRFGFSENYGYTF. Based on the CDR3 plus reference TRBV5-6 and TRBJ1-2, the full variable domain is DAGVTQSPTHLIKTRGQQVTLRCSPKSGHDTVSWYQQALGQGPQFIFQYYEEEERQRGNFPDRFSGHQFPNYSSELNVNALLLGDSALYLCASSRFGFSENYGYTFGSGTRLTVV.

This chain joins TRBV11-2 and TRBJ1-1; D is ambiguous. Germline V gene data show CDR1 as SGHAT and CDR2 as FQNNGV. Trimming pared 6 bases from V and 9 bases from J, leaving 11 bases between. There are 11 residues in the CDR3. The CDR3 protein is CASSPQDKAFF. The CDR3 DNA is TGTGCCAGCAGTCCTCAGGATAAAGCTTTCTTT.

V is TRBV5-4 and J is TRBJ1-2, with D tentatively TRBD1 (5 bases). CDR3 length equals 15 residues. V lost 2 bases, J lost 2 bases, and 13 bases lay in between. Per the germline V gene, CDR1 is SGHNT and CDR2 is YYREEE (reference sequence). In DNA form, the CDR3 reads TGTGCCAGCAGCTTCCAGGGTACGGAGAACTATGGCTACACCTTC. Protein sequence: CASSFQGTENYGYTF.

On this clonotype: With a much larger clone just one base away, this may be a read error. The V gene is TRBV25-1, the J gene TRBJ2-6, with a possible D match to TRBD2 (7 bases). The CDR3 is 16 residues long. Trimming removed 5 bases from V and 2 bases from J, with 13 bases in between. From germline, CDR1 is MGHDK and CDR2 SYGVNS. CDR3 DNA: TGTGCCAGCAGTTACGGGGGGCTCCCTGGGGCCAACGTCCTGACTTTC. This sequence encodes CASSYGGLPGANVLTF.

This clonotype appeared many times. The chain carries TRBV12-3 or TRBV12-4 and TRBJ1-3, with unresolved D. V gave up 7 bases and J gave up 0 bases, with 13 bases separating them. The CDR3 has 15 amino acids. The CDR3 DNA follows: TGTGCCAGCACCGACGCAGTGCGCTCTGGAAACACCATATATTTT. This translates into CASTDAVRSGNTIYF.

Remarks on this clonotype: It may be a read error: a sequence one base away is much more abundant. In nucleotides, the CDR3 is TGTGCCAGCAGCGTAATGAAGGAAGGGACCCAGTACTTC. Its translation is CASSVMKEGTQYF. The chain uses TRBV5-6 and TRBJ2-5, with D unclear. The V gene lost 4 bases and the J gene lost 7 bases, with 14 bases spanning the gap. The germline CDR1 and CDR2 sequences are SGHDT and YYEEEE. CDR3 length: 13 residues.

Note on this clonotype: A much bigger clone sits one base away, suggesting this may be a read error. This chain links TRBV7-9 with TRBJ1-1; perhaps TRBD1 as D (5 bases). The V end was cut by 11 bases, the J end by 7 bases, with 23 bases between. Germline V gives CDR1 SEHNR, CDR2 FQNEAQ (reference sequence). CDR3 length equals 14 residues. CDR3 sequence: CAVAPPGAWIEAFF. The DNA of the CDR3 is TGTGCCGTAGCTCCCCCCGGGGCATGGATTGAAGCTTTCTTT.

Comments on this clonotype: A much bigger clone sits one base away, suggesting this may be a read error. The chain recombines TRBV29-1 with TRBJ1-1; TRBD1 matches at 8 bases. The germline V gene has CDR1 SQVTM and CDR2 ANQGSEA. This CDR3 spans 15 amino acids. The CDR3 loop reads CSAGQGRKSNTEALF. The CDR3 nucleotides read TGCAGCGCCGGACAGGGACGAAAATCGAACACTGAAGCTCTCTTT.